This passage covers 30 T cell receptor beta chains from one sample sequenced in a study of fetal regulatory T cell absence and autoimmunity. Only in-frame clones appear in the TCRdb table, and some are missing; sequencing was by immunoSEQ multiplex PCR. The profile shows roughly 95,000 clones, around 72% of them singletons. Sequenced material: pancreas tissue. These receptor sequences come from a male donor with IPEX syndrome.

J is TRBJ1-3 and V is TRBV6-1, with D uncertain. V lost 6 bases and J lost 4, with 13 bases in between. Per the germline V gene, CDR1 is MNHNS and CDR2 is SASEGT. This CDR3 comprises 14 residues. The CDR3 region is CASRGTEYGNTIYF. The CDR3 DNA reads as TGTGCCAGCAGGGGAACAGAGTACGGAAACACCATATATTTT.

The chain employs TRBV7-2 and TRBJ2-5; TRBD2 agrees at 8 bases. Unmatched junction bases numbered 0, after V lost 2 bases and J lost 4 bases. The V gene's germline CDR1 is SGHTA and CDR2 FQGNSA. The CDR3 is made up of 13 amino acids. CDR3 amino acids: CASSLLAGETQYF. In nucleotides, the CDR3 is TGTGCCAGCAGCTTACTAGCGGGAGAGACCCAGTACTTC.

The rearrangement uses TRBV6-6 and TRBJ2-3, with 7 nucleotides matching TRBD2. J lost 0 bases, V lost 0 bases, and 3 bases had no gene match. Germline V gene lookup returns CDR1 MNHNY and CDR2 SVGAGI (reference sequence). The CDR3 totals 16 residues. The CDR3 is CASSYSWRGSTDTQYF. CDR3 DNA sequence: TGTGCCAGCAGTTACTCGTGGCGGGGGAGCACAGATACGCAGTATTTT.

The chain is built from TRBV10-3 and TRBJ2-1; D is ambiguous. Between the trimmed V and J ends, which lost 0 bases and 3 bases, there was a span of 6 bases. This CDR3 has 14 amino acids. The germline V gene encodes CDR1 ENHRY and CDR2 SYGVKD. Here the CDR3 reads CAISESNVYNEQFF. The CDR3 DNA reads TGTGCCATCAGTGAGTCGAATGTCTACAATGAGCAGTTCTTC.

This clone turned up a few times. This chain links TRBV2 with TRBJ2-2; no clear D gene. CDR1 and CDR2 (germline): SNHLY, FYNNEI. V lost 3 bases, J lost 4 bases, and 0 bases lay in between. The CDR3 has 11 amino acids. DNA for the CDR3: TGTGCCAGCAGTGACACCGGGGAGCTGTTTTTT. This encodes CASSDTGELFF.

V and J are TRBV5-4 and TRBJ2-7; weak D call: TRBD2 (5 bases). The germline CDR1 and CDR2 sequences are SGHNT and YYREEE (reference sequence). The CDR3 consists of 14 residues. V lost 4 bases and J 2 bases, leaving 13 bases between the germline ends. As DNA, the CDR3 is TGTGCCAGCAGCCCAGGAGGTTCTACCTACGAGCAGTACTTC. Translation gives CASSPGGSTYEQYF.

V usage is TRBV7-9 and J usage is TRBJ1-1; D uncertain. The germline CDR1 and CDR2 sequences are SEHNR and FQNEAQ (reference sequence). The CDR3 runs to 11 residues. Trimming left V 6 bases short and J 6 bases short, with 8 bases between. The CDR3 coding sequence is TGTGCCAGCAGTTCGGAGGCTGAAGCTTTCTTT. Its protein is CASSSEAEAFF.

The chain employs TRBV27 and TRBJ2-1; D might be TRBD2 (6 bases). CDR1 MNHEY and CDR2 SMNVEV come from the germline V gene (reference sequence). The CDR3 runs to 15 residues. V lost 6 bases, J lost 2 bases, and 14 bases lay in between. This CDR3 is CASSLRGSPYNEQFF. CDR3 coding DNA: TGTGCCAGCAGCCTTCGGGGGAGTCCCTACAATGAGCAGTTCTTC.

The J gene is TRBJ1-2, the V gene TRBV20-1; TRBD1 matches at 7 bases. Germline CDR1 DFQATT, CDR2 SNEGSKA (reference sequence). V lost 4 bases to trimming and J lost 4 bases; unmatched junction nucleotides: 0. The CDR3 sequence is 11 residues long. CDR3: CSANRGYGYTF. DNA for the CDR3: TGCAGTGCTAACAGGGGCTATGGCTACACCTTC.

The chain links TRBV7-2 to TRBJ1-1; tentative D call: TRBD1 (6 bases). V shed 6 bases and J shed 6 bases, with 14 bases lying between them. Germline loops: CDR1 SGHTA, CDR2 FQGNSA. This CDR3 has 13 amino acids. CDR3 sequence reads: CASSHRDWAEAFF. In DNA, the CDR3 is TGTGCCAGCAGTCACAGGGATTGGGCTGAAGCTTTCTTT.

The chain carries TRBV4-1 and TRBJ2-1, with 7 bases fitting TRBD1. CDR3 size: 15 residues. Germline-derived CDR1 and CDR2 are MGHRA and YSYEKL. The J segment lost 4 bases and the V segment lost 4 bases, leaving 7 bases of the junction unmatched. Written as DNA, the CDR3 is TGCGCCAGCAGCCCCCGACAGGGTAAATACAATGAGCAGTTCTTC. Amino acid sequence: CASSPRQGKYNEQFF.

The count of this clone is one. CDR3 in amino acids: CASGLGIQGGNQPQHF. The DNA of the CDR3 is TGTGCTAGTGGTTTGGGGATACAGGGCGGCAATCAGCCCCAGCATTTT. V usage is TRBV12-5 and J usage is TRBJ1-5, with D possibly being TRBD1 (6 bases). V was cut by 1 base and J by 2 bases, with 12 bases left in between. The V gene's germline CDR1 is LGHNT and CDR2 FRNRAP. CDR3 length equals 16 residues.

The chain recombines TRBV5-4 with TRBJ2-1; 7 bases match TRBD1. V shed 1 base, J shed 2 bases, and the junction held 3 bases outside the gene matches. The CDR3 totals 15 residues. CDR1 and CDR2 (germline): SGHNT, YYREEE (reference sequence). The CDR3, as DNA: TGTGCCAGCAGCTTGCCGCAGGGGGCCTACAATGAGCAGTTCTTC. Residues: CASSLPQGAYNEQFF.

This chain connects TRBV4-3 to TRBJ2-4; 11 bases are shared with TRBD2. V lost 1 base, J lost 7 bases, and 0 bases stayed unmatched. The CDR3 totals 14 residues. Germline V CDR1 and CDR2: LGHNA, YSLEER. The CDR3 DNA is TGCGCCAGCAGCCAAGGACTAGCGGGGAACATTCAGTACTTC. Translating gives CASSQGLAGNIQYF.

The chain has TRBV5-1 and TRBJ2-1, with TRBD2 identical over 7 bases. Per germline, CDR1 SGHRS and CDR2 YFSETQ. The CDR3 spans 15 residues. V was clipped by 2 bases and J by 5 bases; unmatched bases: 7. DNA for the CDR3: TGCGCCAGCAGCTTTGGCGGGAGAGCCCACAATGAGCAGTTCTTC. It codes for CASSFGGRAHNEQFF.

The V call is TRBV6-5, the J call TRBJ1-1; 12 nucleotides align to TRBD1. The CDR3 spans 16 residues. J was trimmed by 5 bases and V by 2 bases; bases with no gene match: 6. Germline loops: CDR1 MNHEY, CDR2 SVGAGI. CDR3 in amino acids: CASSYRDRGRWTEAFF. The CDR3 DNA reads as TGTGCCAGCAGTTACCGGGACAGGGGGCGGTGGACTGAAGCTTTCTTT.

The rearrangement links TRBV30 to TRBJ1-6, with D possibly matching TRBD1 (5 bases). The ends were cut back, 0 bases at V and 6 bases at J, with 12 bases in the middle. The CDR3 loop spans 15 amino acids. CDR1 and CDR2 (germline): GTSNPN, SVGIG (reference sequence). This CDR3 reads CAWSVGRPFNSPLHF. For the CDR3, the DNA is TGTGCCTGGAGTGTGGGGCGCCCGTTTAATTCACCCCTCCACTTT.

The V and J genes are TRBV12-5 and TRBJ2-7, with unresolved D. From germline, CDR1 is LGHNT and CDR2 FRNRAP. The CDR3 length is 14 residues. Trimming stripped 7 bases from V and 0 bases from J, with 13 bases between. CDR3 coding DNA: TGTGCTAGTGCTCCCTTCGGTCCCTCCTACGAGCAGTACTTC. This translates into CASAPFGPSYEQYF.

CDR3 loop: CASSSLELFF. The CDR3, as DNA: TGTGCCAGCAGCTCCTTGGAGCTGTTTTTT. The J gene is TRBJ2-2, the V gene TRBV7-9, with D unresolved. Germline CDR1 and CDR2: SEHNR and FQNEAQ (reference sequence). The CDR3 loop spans 10 amino acids. V gave up 4 bases and J gave up 10 bases, with 4 bases separating them.

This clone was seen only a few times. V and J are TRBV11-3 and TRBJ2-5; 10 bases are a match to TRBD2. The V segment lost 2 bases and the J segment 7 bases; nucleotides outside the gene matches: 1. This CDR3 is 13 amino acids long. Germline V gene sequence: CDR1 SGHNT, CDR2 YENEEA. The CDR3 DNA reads TGTGCCAGCAGCTTAAGACTAGCGGGGACCCAGTACTTC. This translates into CASSLRLAGTQYF.

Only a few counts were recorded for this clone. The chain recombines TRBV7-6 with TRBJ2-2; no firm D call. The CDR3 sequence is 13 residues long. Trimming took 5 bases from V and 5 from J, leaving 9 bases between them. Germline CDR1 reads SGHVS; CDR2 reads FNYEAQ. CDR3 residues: CASSQLPTGELFF. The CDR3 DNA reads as TGTGCCAGCAGCCAACTCCCAACCGGGGAGCTGTTTTTT. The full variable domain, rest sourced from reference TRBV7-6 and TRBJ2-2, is GAGVSQSPRYKVTKRGQDVALRCDPISGHVSLYWYRQALGQGPEFLTYFNYEAQQDKSGLPNDRFSAERPEGSISTLTIQRTEQRDSAMYRCASSQLPTGELFFGEGSRLTVL.

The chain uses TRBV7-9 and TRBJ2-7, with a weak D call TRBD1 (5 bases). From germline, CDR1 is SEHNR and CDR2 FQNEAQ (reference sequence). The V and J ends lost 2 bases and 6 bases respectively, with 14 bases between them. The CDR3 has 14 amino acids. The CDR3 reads CASSLPGQVAEQYF. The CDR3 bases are TGTGCCAGCAGCTTACCAGGGCAGGTGGCCGAGCAGTACTTC. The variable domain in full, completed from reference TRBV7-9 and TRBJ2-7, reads DTGVSQNPRHKITKRGQNVTFRCDPISEHNRLYWYRQTLGQGPEFLTYFQNEAQLEKSRLLSDRFSAERPKGSFSTLEIQRTEQGDSAMYLCASSLPGQVAEQYFGPGTRLTVT.

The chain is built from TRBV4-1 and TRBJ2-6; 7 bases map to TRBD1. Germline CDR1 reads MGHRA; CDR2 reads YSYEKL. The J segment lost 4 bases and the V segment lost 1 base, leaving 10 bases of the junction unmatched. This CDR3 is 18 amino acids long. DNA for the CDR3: TGCGCCAGCAGCCAAGGGGCACAGGGGTCTAGGGGGGCCAACGTCCTGACTTTC. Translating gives CASSQGAQGSRGANVLTF.

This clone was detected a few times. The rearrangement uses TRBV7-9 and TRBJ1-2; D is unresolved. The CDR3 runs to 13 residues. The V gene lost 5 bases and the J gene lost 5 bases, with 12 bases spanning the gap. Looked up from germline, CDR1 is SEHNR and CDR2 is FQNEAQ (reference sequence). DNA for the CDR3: TGTGCCAGCAGCCCAAGTGGAGGATATGGCTACACCTTC. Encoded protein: CASSPSGGYGYTF.

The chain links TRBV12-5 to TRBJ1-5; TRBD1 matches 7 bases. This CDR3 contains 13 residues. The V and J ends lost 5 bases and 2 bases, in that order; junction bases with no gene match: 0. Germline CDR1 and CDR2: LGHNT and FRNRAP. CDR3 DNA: TGTGCTAGTGGTGACAGGGGCAATCAGCCCCAGCATTTT. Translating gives CASGDRGNQPQHF. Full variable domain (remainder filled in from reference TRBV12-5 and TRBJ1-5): DARVTQTPRHKVTEMGQEVTMRCQPILGHNTVFWYRQTMMQGLELLAYFRNRAPLDDSGMPKDRFSAEMPDATLATLKIQPSEPRDSAVYFCASGDRGNQPQHFGDGTRLSIL.

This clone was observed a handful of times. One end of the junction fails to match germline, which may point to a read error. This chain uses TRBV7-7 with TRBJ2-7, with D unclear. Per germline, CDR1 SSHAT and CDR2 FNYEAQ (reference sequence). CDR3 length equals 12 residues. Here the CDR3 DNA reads TGTGCTAGCAGAGGTAGCCGCTACGAGCAGTACTTC. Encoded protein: CASRGSRYEQYF.

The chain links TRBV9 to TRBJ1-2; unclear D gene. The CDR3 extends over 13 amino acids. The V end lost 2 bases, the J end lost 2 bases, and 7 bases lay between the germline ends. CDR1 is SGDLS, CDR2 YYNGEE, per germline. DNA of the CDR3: TGTGCCAGCAGCGTGTATGGGAACTATGGCTACACCTTC. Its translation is CASSVYGNYGYTF. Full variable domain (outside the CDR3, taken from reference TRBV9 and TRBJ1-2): DSGVTQTPKHLITATGQRVTLRCSPRSGDLSVYWYQQSLDQGLQFLIQYYNGEERAKGNILERFSAQQFPDLHSELNLSSLELGDSALYFCASSVYGNYGYTFGSGTRLTVV.

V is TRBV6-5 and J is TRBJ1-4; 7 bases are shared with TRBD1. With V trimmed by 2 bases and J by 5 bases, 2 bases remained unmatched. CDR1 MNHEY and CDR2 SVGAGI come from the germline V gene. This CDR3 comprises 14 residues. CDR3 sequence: CASSYSRGNEKLFF. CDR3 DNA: TGTGCCAGCAGTTACAGCAGGGGGAATGAAAAACTGTTTTTT.

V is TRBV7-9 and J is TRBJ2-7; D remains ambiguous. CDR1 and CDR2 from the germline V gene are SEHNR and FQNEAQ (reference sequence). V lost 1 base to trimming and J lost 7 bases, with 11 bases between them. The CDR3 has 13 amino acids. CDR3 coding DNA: TGTGCCAGCAGCTTAGAGGCACCGCTAGAGCAGTACTTC. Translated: CASSLEAPLEQYF. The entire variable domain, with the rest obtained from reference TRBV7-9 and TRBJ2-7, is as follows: DTGVSQNPRHKITKRGQNVTFRCDPISEHNRLYWYRQTLGQGPEFLTYFQNEAQLEKSRLLSDRFSAERPKGSFSTLEIQRTEQGDSAMYLCASSLEAPLEQYFGPGTRLTVT.

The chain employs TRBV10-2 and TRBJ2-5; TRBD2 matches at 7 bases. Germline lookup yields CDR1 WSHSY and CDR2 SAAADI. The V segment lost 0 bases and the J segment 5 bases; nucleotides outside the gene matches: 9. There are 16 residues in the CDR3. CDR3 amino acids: CASSESSSGVGETQYF. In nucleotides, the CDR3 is TGCGCCAGCAGTGAGTCTTCCAGCGGGGTCGGGGAGACCCAGTACTTC.